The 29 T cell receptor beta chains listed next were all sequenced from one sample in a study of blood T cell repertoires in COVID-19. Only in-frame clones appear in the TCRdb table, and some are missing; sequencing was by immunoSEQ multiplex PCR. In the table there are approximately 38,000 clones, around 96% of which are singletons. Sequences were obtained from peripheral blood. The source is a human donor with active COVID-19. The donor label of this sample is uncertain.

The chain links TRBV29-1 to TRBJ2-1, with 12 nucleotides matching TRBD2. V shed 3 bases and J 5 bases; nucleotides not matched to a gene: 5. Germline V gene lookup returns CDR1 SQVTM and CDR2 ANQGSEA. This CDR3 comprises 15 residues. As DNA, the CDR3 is TGCAGCGTTGATCCACTAGCGGGAGGTGACAATGAGCAGTTCTTC. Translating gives CSVDPLAGGDNEQFF.

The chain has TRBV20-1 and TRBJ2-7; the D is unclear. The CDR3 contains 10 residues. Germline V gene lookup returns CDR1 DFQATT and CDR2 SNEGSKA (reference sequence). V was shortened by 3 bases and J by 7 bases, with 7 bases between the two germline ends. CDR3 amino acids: CSASDEEQYF. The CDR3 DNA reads TGCAGTGCTAGTGACGAGGAGCAGTACTTC.

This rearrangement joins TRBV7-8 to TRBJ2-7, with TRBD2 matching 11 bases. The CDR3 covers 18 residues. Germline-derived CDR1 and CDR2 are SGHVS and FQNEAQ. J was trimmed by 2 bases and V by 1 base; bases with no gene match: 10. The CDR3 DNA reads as TGTGCCAGCAGCTTAGGAGGTCCCGGGACTAGCGGACCCTACGAGCAGTACTTC. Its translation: CASSLGGPGTSGPYEQYF.

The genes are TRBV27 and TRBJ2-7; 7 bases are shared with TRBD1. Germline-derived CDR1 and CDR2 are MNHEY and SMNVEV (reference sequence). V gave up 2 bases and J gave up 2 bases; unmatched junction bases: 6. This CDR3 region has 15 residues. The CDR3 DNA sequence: TGTGCCAGCAGTTTACGATGGCAGGGGGCCTACGAGCAGTACTTC. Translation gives CASSLRWQGAYEQYF.

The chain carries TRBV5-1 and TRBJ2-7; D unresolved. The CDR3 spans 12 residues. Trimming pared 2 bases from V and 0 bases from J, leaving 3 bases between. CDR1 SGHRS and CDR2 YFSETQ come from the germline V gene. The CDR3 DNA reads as TGCGCCAGCAGCTTCAACTCCTACGAGCAGTACTTC. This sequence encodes CASSFNSYEQYF.

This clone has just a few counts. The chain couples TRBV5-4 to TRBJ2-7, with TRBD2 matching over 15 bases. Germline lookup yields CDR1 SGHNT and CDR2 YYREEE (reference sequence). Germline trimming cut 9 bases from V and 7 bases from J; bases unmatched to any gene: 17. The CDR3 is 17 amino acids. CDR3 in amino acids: CAMAGLAGGITTREQYF. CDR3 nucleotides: TGTGCCATGGCGGGACTAGCGGGGGGTATCACTACTCGGGAGCAGTACTTC.

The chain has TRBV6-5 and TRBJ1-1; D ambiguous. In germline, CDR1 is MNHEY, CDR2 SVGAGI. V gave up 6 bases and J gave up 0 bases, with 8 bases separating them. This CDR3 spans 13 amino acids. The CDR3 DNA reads TGTGCCAGCAGCCACAACATGAACACTGAAGCTTTCTTT. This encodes CASSHNMNTEAFF.

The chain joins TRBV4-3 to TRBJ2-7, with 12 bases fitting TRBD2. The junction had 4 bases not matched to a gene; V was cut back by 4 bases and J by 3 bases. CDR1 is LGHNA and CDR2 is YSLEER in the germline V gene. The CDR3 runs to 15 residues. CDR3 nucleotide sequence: TGCGCCAGCAGCCGGAGGACTAGCGGGATCTACGAGCAGTACTTC. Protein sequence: CASSRRTSGIYEQYF.

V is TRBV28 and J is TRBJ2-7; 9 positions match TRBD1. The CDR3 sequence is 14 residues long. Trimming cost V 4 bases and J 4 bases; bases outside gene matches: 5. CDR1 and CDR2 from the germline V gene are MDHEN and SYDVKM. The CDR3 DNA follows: TGTGCCAGCAGTTGGGACAGGGCCCGATACGAGCAGTACTTC. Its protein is CASSWDRARYEQYF.

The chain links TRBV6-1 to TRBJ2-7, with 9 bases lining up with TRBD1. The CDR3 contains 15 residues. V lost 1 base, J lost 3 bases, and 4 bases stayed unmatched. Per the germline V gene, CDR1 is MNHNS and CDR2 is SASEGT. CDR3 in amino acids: CASSEGRDRDYEQYF. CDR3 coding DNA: TGTGCCAGCAGTGAAGGCCGGGACAGGGACTACGAGCAGTACTTC.

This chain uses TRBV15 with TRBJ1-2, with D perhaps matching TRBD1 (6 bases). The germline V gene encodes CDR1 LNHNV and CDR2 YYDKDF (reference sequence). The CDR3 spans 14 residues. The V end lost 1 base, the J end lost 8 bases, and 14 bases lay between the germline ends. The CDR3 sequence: CATSRGAGERGYTF. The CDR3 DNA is TGTGCCACCAGCAGAGGAGCAGGGGAGAGGGGCTACACCTTC.

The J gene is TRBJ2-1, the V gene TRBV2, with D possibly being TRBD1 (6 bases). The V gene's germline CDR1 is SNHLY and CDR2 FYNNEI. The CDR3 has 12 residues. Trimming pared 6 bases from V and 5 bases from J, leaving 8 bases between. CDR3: CASSGTNNEQFF. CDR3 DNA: TGTGCCAGCAGCGGGACAAACAATGAGCAGTTCTTC.

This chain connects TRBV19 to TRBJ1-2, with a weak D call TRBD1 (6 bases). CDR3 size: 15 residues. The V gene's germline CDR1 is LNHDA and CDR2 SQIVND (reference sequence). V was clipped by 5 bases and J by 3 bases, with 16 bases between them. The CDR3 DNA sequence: TGTGCCAGTAGTCCTACAGGGATCGGCGACTATGGCTACACCTTC. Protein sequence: CASSPTGIGDYGYTF.

The CDR3: CASSPYQTESETQYF. In nucleotides, the CDR3 is TGTGCCAGCTCACCTTACCAGACAGAATCGGAGACCCAGTACTTC. This chain links TRBV18 with TRBJ2-5, with D perhaps matching TRBD1 (5 bases). The CDR3 runs to 15 residues. Trimming took off 3 bases at V and 5 bases at J, with 16 bases between the two ends. Germline V CDR1 and CDR2: KGHSH, LQKENI.

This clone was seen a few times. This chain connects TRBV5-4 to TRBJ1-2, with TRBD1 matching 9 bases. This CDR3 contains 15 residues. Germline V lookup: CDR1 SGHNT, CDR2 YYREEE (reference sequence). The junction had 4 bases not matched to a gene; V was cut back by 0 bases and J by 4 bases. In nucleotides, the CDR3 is TGTGCCAGCAGCTTGGGACAGGGACAGGGCTATGGCTACACCTTC. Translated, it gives CASSLGQGQGYGYTF.

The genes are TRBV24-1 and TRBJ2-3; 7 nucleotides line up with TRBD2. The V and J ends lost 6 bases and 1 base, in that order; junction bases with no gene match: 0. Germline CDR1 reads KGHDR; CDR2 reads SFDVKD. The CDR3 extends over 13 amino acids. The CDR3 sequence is CATSRGGTDTQYF. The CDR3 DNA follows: TGTGCCACCAGTCGGGGGGGCACAGATACGCAGTATTTT.

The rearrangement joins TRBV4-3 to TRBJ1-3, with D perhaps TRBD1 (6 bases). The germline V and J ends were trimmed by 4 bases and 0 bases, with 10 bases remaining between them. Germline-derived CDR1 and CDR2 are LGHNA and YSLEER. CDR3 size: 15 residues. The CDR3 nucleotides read TGCGCCAGCAGCCCTATGGGGGCCTCTGGAAACACCATATATTTT. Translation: CASSPMGASGNTIYF.

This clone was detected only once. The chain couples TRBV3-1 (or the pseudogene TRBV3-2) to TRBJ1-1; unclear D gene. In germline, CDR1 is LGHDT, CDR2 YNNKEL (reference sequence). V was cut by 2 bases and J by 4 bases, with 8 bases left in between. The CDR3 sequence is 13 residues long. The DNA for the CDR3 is TGTGCCAGCAGCCAAATAACATCCACTGAAGCTTTCTTT. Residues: CASSQITSTEAFF.

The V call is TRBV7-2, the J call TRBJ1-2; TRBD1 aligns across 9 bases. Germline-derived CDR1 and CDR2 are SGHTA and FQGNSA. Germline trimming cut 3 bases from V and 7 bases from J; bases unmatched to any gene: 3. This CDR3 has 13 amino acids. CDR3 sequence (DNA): TGTGCCAGCAGCTTGTGGACAGGGGCTGGCTACACCTTC. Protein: CASSLWTGAGYTF.

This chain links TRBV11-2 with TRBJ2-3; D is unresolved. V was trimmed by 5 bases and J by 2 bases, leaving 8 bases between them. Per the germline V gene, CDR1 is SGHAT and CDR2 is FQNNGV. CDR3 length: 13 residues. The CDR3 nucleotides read TGTGCCAGCAGCCGTATAGCCACAGATACGCAGTATTTT. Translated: CASSRIATDTQYF.

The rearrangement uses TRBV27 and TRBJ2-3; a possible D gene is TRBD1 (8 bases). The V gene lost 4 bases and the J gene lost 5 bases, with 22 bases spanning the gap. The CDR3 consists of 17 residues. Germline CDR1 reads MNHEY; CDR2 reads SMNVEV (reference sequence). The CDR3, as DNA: TGTGCCAGCAGTTCGAAACAGGGGGGGGTGAAGAGAGATACGCAGTATTTT. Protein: CASSSKQGGVKRDTQYF.

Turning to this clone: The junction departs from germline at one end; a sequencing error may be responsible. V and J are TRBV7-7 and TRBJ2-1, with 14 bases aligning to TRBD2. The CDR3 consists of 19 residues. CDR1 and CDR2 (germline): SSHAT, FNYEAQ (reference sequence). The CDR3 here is CASSLGGLAGVNSYNEQFF. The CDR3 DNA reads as TGTGCTAGCAGCTTAGGGGGACTAGCGGGAGTAAACTCCTACAATGAGCAGTTCTTC.

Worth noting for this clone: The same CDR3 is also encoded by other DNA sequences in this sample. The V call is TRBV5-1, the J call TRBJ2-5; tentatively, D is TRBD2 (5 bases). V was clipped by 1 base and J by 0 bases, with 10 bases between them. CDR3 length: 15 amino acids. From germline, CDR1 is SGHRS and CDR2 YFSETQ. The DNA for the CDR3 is TGCGCCAGCAGCTTGACGGGGAAGTACCAAGAGACCCAGTACTTC. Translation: CASSLTGKYQETQYF. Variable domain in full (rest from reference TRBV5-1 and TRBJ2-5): KAGVTQTPRYLIKTRGQQVTLSCSPISGHRSVSWYQQTPGQGLQFLFEYFSETQRNKGNFPGRFSGRQFSNSRSEMNVSTLELGDSALYLCASSLTGKYQETQYFGPGTRLLVL.

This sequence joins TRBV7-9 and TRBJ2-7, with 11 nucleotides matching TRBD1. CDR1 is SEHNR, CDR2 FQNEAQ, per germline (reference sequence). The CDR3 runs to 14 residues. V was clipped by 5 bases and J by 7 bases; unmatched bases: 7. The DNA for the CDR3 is TGTGCCAGCAGCCCGGGACAGGGGGTCTGGGAGCAGTACTTC. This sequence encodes CASSPGQGVWEQYF. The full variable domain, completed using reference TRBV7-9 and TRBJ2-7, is DTGVSQNPRHKITKRGQNVTFRCDPISEHNRLYWYRQTLGQGPEFLTYFQNEAQLEKSRLLSDRFSAERPKGSFSTLEIQRTEQGDSAMYLCASSPGQGVWEQYFGPGTRLTVT.

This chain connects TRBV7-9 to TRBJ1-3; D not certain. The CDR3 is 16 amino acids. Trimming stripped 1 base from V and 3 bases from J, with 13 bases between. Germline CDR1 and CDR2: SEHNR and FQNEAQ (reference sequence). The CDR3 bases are TGTGCCAGCAGCTTAGTATTGTCCTCGGGTGGAAACACCATATATTTT. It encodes CASSLVLSSGGNTIYF.

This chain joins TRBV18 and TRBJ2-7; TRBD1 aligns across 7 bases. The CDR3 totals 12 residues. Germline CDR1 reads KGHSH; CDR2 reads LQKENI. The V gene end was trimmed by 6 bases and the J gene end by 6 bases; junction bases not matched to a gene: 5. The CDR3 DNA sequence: TGTGCCAGCTCCCCCGGGACAGTCGAGCAGTACTTC. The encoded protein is CASSPGTVEQYF.

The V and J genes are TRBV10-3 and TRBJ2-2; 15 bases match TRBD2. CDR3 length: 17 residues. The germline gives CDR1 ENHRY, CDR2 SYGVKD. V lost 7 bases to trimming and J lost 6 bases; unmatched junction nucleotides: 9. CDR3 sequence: CAITGTSGGFLAGELFF. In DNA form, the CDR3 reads TGTGCCATCACCGGGACTAGCGGGGGGTTTTTGGCCGGGGAGCTGTTTTTT.

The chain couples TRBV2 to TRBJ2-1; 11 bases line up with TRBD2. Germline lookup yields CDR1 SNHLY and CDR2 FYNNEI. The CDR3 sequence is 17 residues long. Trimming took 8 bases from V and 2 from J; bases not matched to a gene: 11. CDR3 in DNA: TGTGCCAGCGGGGACAGAATGGGACTAGCGGCCTACAATGAGCAGTTCTTC. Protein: CASGDRMGLAAYNEQFF.

In DNA form, the CDR3 reads TGTGCCAGTAGTATCGCTAATAGGGGTACTTACACCGGGGAGCTGTTTTTT. This encodes CASSIANRGTYTGELFF. The rearrangement joins TRBV19 to TRBJ2-2; D is possibly TRBD1 (5 bases). The germline V gene encodes CDR1 LNHDA and CDR2 SQIVND (reference sequence). The CDR3 consists of 17 residues. V was cut by 3 bases and J by 3 bases, with 17 bases left in between.